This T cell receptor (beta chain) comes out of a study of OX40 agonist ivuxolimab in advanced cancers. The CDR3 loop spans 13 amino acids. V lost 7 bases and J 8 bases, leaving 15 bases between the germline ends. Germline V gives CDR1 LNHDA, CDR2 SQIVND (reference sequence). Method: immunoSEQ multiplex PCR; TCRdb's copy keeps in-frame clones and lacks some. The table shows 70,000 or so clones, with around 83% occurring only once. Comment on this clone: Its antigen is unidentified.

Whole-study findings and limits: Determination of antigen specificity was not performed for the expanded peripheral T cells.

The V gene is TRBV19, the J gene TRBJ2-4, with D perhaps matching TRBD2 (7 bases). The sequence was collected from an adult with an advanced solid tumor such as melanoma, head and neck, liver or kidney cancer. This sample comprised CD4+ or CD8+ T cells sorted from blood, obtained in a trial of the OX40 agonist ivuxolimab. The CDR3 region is CASKGGGFDIQYF. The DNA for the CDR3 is TGTGCCAGTAAGGGGGGAGGGTTTGACATTCAGTACTTC.